Shown below are 10 T cell receptor beta chains from a single sample sequenced in a study of T cell responses to AZD1222 COVID-19 vaccine (dated by TCRdb to the early 2020s). Libraries were constructed by the immunoSEQ multiplex PCR assay. Entries here come from immuneACCESS through TCRdb and include only in-frame sequences with V and J called. Some clones fail to appear in such tables; in the studies checked, an unresolved V gene covers under half of the shortfall, and the cause of the remainder is unknown. Across this sample there are fewer than 130,000 clones, with roughly 90% seen only once. Roughly 1.1% of the sample belongs to the ten largest clones. The time point label corresponds to: baseline before first vaccination. Sequenced here: peripheral blood, sampled on day 0 of AZD1222 vaccination. The source of these receptors is an adult in good health.

The CDR3 region has the DNA TGTGCCAGCTCACTACAGGGGGCTGAGACTGAAGCTTTCTTT. Amino acid sequence: CASSLQGAETEAFF. The chain links TRBV18 to TRBJ1-1; 9 nucleotides agree with TRBD1. This CDR3 comprises 14 residues. The V segment lost 4 bases and the J segment 5 bases; nucleotides outside the gene matches: 5. CDR1 and CDR2 from the germline V gene are KGHSH and LQKENI. Full variable domain (missing parts from reference TRBV18 and TRBJ1-1): NAGVMQNPRHLVRRRGQEARLRCSPMKGHSHVYWYRQLPEEGLKFMVYLQKENIIDESGMPKERFSAEFPKEGPSILRIQQVVRGDSAAYFCASSLQGAETEAFFGQGTRLTVV.

This clone is a singleton in its sample. This sequence joins TRBV19 and TRBJ1-5, with D possibly TRBD1 on 5 matching bases. V was pared by 3 bases and J by 4 bases, with 13 bases between. From germline, CDR1 is LNHDA and CDR2 SQIVND (reference sequence). The CDR3 covers 15 residues. The CDR3 DNA is TGTGCCAGTAGTATGGGGCAGGGCCCAAATCAGCCCCAGCATTTT. This translates into CASSMGQGPNQPQHF.

This sequence joins TRBV6-5 and TRBJ2-2, with 11 bases fitting TRBD1. In germline, CDR1 is MNHEY, CDR2 SVGAGI. V was clipped by 6 bases and J by 5 bases; unmatched bases: 5. The CDR3 runs to 15 residues. The CDR3 is CASRPGTGGTGELFF. The DNA for the CDR3 is TGTGCCAGCAGGCCCGGGACAGGGGGGACCGGGGAGCTGTTTTTT.

The chain recombines TRBV18 with TRBJ2-1; 9 positions agree with TRBD2. V lost 6 bases and J lost 3; bases outside the gene matches: 3. The length of the CDR3 is 14 residues. The germline V gene has CDR1 KGHSH and CDR2 LQKENI. DNA for the CDR3: TGTGCCAGCTCCAGTAGCGGGGGCTACAATGAGCAGTTCTTC. It codes for CASSSSGGYNEQFF.

The J gene is TRBJ2-7, the V gene TRBV7-9; D is unclear. Trimming stripped 2 bases from V and 7 bases from J, with 9 bases between. This CDR3 spans 12 amino acids. Germline assignment: CDR1 SEHNR and CDR2 FQNEAQ (reference sequence). CDR3 DNA sequence: TGTGCCAGCAGCTTATTAGCTGGGGAGCAGTACTTC. Translated: CASSLLAGEQYF.

Written as DNA, the CDR3 is TGCGCCAGCAGCTTGGAAGGAGACTATGGCTACACCTTC. The encoded protein is CASSLEGDYGYTF. The genes are TRBV5-1 and TRBJ1-2; D unresolved. The ends were cut back, 0 bases at V and 3 bases at J, with 6 bases in the middle. The CDR3 extends over 13 amino acids. CDR1 and CDR2 (germline): SGHRS, YFSETQ.

V gene TRBV7-8 combines with J gene TRBJ2-7; TRBD2 matches at 7 bases. CDR3 size: 17 residues. Per germline, CDR1 SGHVS and CDR2 FQNEAQ. V lost 1 base, J lost 0 bases, and 9 bases stayed unmatched. CDR3 nucleotide sequence: TGTGCCAGCAGCTTAGGGTTCGGAGCGGGAATCTCCTACGAGCAGTACTTC. Translation: CASSLGFGAGISYEQYF.

This chain connects TRBV7-2 to TRBJ2-5, with a tentative D call TRBD1 (5 bases). Germline V CDR1 and CDR2: SGHTA, FQGNSA. This CDR3 comprises 14 residues. Trimming took off 5 bases at V and 2 bases at J, with 12 bases between the two ends. The CDR3 region is CASSLTAGQETQYF. Here the CDR3 DNA reads TGTGCCAGCAGCCTCACAGCAGGGCAAGAGACCCAGTACTTC.

The chain is built from TRBV18 and TRBJ1-5, with D hard to call. Germline-derived CDR1 and CDR2 are KGHSH and LQKENI. The CDR3 contains 14 residues. Trimming removed 2 bases at V and 2 bases at J, with 7 bases between. CDR3 amino acids: CASSPGLGNQPQHF. The CDR3 DNA reads as TGTGCCAGCTCACCAGGGTTGGGCAATCAGCCCCAGCATTTT.

V is TRBV7-8 and J is TRBJ1-5, with a possible D match to TRBD1 (5 bases). The CDR3 covers 16 residues. Germline CDR1 is SGHVS and CDR2 is FQNEAQ. Trimming left V 1 base short and J 2 bases short, with 12 bases between. The CDR3 reads CASSLGQGLGNQPQHF. The CDR3 nucleotides are TGTGCCAGCAGCTTAGGTCAGGGCCTAGGCAATCAGCCCCAGCATTTT.